The TCR beta chain described here comes from a study of OX40 agonist ivuxolimab in advanced cancers. Overall study context: Eligibility rules accepted prior anti-PD-1, anti-PD-L1 or anti-CTLA-4 therapy, and over 30% had some. The study's findings and limits: Compared with others, partial responders at 0.1-3.0 mg/kg displayed clonal expansion among the lowest. Expanded clones were, on average, more numerous among CD8+ T cells than CD4+.

Trimming shortened V by 8 bases and J by 1 base, and 11 bases separated the two germline ends. The CDR3 has 14 amino acids. Germline values: CDR1 SNHLY, CDR2 FYNNEI. Using immunoSEQ multiplex PCR, the repertoire was profiled, and TCRdb retains in-frame clones only, with some absent. The table records about 22,000 clones, roughly 84% of them present only once. As to this clone: What it recognizes is unknown.

This sequence originates from an adult with an advanced solid tumor such as melanoma, head and neck, liver or kidney cancer. The chain recombines TRBV2 with TRBJ2-2; possible D gene TRBD2, 6 bases. Material: CD4+ or CD8+ T cells sorted from blood, obtained in a trial of the OX40 agonist ivuxolimab. The CDR3 here is CASVASENTGELFF. CDR3 coding DNA: TGTGCCAGCGTGGCTAGCGAGAACACCGGGGAGCTGTTTTTT.